This entry lists 25 T cell receptor beta chains sequenced from one sample in a study of T-cell reconstitution after alpha-beta-depleted transplantation in children. Using unique molecular identifiers, the investigators prepared the TCRbeta library. MiXCR, applied by TCRdb to the PCR reads, yields one record per CDR3 protein. The data hold roughly 670,000 distinct CDR3 sequences, with about 12% observed a single time. Source: PBMCs, taken before TCRalphabeta/CD19-depleted stem cell transplant. The source of these receptors is a girl aged 2-15 years with congenital amegakaryocytic thrombocytopenia, due to receive a stem cell transplant.

This clonotype was recorded at least ten times. The rearrangement joins TRBV3-1 to TRBJ2-7; D is undetermined. Germline V gene data show CDR1 as LGHDT and CDR2 as YNNKEL (reference sequence). Trimming removed 0 bases from V and 9 bases from J, with 3 bases in between. This CDR3 spans 10 amino acids. The chain's CDR3 is CASSQEGQYF. The CDR3 nucleotides are TGTGCCAGCAGCCAAGAAGGGCAGTACTTC.

This clonotype has a count of ten or more. The gene calls are TRBV20-1 and TRBJ2-1, with 7 positions matching TRBD2. This CDR3 has 15 residues. V lost 0 bases to trimming and J lost 9 bases; unmatched junction nucleotides: 11. Germline V gives CDR1 DFQATT, CDR2 SNEGSKA (reference sequence). The chain's CDR3 is CSARDYGRRSGEQFF. CDR3 nucleotide sequence: TGCAGTGCTAGAGATTACGGGAGGCGCTCCGGTGAGCAGTTCTTC.

The chain recombines TRBV4-1 with TRBJ2-1; 8 nucleotides match TRBD2. Per the germline V gene, CDR1 is MGHRA and CDR2 is YSYEKL. The CDR3 is made up of 18 amino acids. With V trimmed by 0 bases and J by 0 bases, 7 bases remained unmatched. The CDR3 DNA follows: TGCGCCAGCAGCCAAGATGGGGCCGGGGGGGTCTCCTACAATGAGCAGTTCTTC. Amino acids: CASSQDGAGGVSYNEQFF.

This clonotype has more than one count but fewer than ten. V and J are TRBV7-9 and TRBJ2-4; the match to TRBD2 covers 7 bases. Germline-derived CDR1 and CDR2 are SEHNR and FQNEAQ (reference sequence). Trimming took 4 bases from V and 1 from J; bases not matched to a gene: 7. The CDR3 loop spans 16 amino acids. In nucleotides, the CDR3 is TGTGCCAGCAGCTCCCTGGCGGGAGAGGCCAAAAACATTCAGTACTTC. It encodes CASSSLAGEAKNIQYF.

The V call is TRBV20-1, the J call TRBJ2-3; 7 bases align to TRBD2. This CDR3 contains 14 residues. Germline values: CDR1 DFQATT, CDR2 SNEGSKA (reference sequence). The junction had 6 bases not matched to a gene; V was cut back by 3 bases and J by 3 bases. This chain's CDR3 is CSASAGEQTDTQYF. CDR3 nucleotides: TGCAGTGCTAGCGCGGGAGAGCAGACAGATACGCAGTATTTT.

In this sample, this clonotype turned up a few times. The CDR3 DNA reads as TGCAGTGCTCGACTAGCGGGAATCCTCTATGAGCAGTTCTTC. Protein sequence: CSARLAGILYEQFF. V and J are TRBV20-1 and TRBJ2-1, with 11 bases lining up with TRBD2. J gave up 8 bases and V 5 bases, and 8 bases lay outside the gene matches. There are 14 residues in the CDR3. Germline CDR1 and CDR2: DFQATT and SNEGSKA (reference sequence).

Many counts were recorded for this clonotype. V usage is TRBV12-3 or TRBV12-4 and J usage is TRBJ1-1; D gene ambiguous. V was pared by 3 bases and J by 3 bases, with 11 bases between. This CDR3 region has 14 residues. The CDR3 coding sequence is TGTGCCAGCAGTTTCTACAGATCGGACACTGAAGCTTTCTTT. Protein: CASSFYRSDTEAFF.

This clonotype was counted between two and nine times. The chain joins TRBV12-3 or TRBV12-4 to TRBJ1-1, with a possible D match to TRBD1 (5 bases). There are 12 residues in the CDR3. Deletions cut 2 bases from V and 10 bases from J, with 11 bases between. The chain's CDR3 is CASSLYGGGAFF. The CDR3 nucleotides are TGTGCCAGCAGTTTATACGGGGGGGGAGCTTTCTTT.

The genes are TRBV20-1 and TRBJ2-7, with 7 bases identical to TRBD2. The CDR3 is made up of 13 amino acids. In germline, CDR1 is DFQATT, CDR2 SNEGSKA (reference sequence). J was trimmed by 6 bases and V by 1 base; bases with no gene match: 6. CDR3 loop: CSARVAGAVEQYF. As DNA, the CDR3 is TGCAGTGCTAGAGTGGCGGGAGCGGTCGAGCAGTACTTC.

This clonotype showed up many times. The genes are TRBV4-1 and TRBJ1-2; D gene unclear. V gave up 4 bases and J gave up 6 bases, with 18 bases separating them. Germline loops: CDR1 MGHRA, CDR2 YSYEKL. The CDR3 spans 15 residues. The CDR3 loop is CASSPLQSPGDGYTF. The CDR3 DNA reads TGCGCCAGCAGCCCGCTTCAATCCCCTGGCGATGGCTACACCTTC.

The table lists this clonotype with many counts. CDR3 sequence: CASSKTTLAGGYNEQFF. CDR3 nucleotides: TGTGCCAGCAGCAAAACAACTCTAGCGGGAGGATACAATGAGCAGTTCTTC. The rearrangement uses TRBV7-2 and TRBJ2-1, with TRBD2 matching 11 bases. Germline CDR1 reads SGHTA; CDR2 reads FQGNSA. This CDR3 comprises 17 residues. V lost 5 bases, J lost 4 bases, and 10 bases stayed unmatched.

A few counts support this clonotype. The chain carries TRBV2 and TRBJ2-4; 8 nucleotides agree with TRBD2. This CDR3 contains 16 residues. V lost 4 bases, J lost 12 bases, and 17 bases stayed unmatched. Germline assignment: CDR1 SNHLY and CDR2 FYNNEI. The CDR3 protein is CASSAPGLGTANAQYF. CDR3 nucleotides: TGTGCCAGCAGTGCCCCGGGACTAGGAACGGCTAACGCTCAGTACTTC.

This clonotype occurred many times. The V call is TRBV7-2, the J call TRBJ2-2; tentative D call: TRBD1 (5 bases). From germline, CDR1 is SGHTA and CDR2 FQGNSA. The CDR3 runs to 13 residues. V was clipped by 2 bases and J by 8 bases, with 9 bases between them. CDR3 sequence: CASSLSRTGELFF. In DNA, the CDR3 is TGTGCCAGCAGCTTAAGTCGGACAGGGGAGCTGTTTTTT.

This chain uses TRBV5-1 with TRBJ2-1; 7 nucleotides line up with TRBD2. The ends lost 0 bases at V and 5 bases at J; junction bases unmatched: 8. CDR1 and CDR2 (germline): SGHRS, YFSETQ. The CDR3 runs 16 residues. CDR3: CASSLGAGAAHNEQFF. CDR3 DNA sequence: TGCGCCAGCAGCTTGGGGGCGGGAGCGGCACACAATGAGCAGTTCTTC. Full variable domain (missing parts from reference TRBV5-1 and TRBJ2-1): KAGVTQTPRYLIKTRGQQVTLSCSPISGHRSVSWYQQTPGQGLQFLFEYFSETQRNKGNFPGRFSGRQFSNSRSEMNVSTLELGDSALYLCASSLGAGAAHNEQFFGPGTRLTVL.

There are a few counts of this clonotype. The rearrangement joins TRBV6-1 to TRBJ2-7, with D uncertain. The germline V gene encodes CDR1 MNHNS and CDR2 SASEGT. Trimming took off 8 bases at V and 4 bases at J, with 15 bases between the two ends. The CDR3 sequence is 13 residues long. The CDR3 reads CASWAGGGYEQYF. CDR3 in DNA: TGTGCCAGCTGGGCCGGCGGTGGATACGAGCAGTACTTC.

This clonotype was recorded many times. The rearrangement uses TRBV11-2 and TRBJ2-7; TRBD2 matches at 12 bases. V lost 5 bases to trimming and J lost 4 bases; unmatched junction nucleotides: 9. The CDR3 has 16 residues. The germline gives CDR1 SGHAT, CDR2 FQNNGV. CDR3 amino acids: CASSQRASGREYEQYF. The CDR3 DNA reads TGTGCCAGCAGCCAGAGGGCTAGCGGGAGGGAATACGAGCAGTACTTC.

This clonotype was counted at least ten times. The gene calls are TRBV5-1 and TRBJ2-1, with 8 positions matching TRBD2. V shed 6 bases, J shed 3 bases, and the junction held 14 bases outside the gene matches. Germline values: CDR1 SGHRS, CDR2 YFSETQ. The CDR3 length is 17 residues. Written as DNA, the CDR3 is TGCGCCAGCATGGCCCCAAGATCGGGAGGGAACTACAATGAGCAGTTCTTC. Its protein is CASMAPRSGGNYNEQFF.

The chain employs TRBV28 and TRBJ2-5; no firm D call. The ends were cut back, 1 base at V and 6 bases at J, with 12 bases in the middle. CDR1 is MDHEN and CDR2 is SYDVKM in the germline V gene. The CDR3 has 14 amino acids. The CDR3 region is CASSLYRRSKTQYF. CDR3 nucleotides: TGTGCCAGCAGTTTATATCGGAGATCTAAGACCCAGTACTTC.

There are many counts of this clonotype. The chain recombines TRBV5-1 with TRBJ2-5; D is unclear. V was cut by 6 bases and J by 0 bases, with 12 bases left in between. Germline V CDR1 and CDR2: SGHRS, YFSETQ. The CDR3 is made up of 14 amino acids. For the CDR3, the DNA is TGCGCCAGCACCGAGACCCAGTACCAAGAGACCCAGTACTTC. Encoded protein: CASTETQYQETQYF.

This sequence joins TRBV18 and TRBJ2-7; no clear D gene. Germline values: CDR1 KGHSH, CDR2 LQKENI. Trimming stripped 2 bases from V and 5 bases from J, with 7 bases between. The CDR3 has 12 amino acids. The chain's CDR3 is CASSPGIHEQYF. CDR3 DNA: TGTGCCAGCTCACCAGGGATCCACGAGCAGTACTTC. The full variable domain, completed using reference TRBV18 and TRBJ2-7, is NAGVMQNPRHLVRRRGQEARLRCSPMKGHSHVYWYRQLPEEGLKFMVYLQKENIIDESGMPKERFSAEFPKEGPSILRIQQVVRGDSAAYFCASSPGIHEQYFGPGTRLTVT.

This clonotype was seen at least ten times. The V gene is TRBV12-3 or TRBV12-4, the J gene TRBJ2-1; 10 bases align to TRBD2. This CDR3 contains 16 residues. Trimming removed 2 bases from V and 9 bases from J; junction bases left unmatched: 10. The CDR3 loop reads CASSLLVASGRPEQFF. DNA for the CDR3: TGTGCCAGCAGTTTACTGGTGGCTAGCGGGAGACCTGAGCAGTTCTTC.

The sample holds a few counts of this clonotype. The chain carries TRBV5-1 and TRBJ1-2; D is possibly TRBD1 (6 bases). From germline, CDR1 is SGHRS and CDR2 YFSETQ. The CDR3 extends over 18 amino acids. The ends were cut back, 3 bases at V and 1 base at J, with 22 bases in the middle. The CDR3 DNA is TGCGCCAGCAGCTCAAGGGGGGCACAACGAGAATATAACTATGGCTACACCTTC. This encodes CASSSRGAQREYNYGYTF.

The chain carries TRBV5-1 and TRBJ2-1; D call uncertain. This CDR3 is built from 16 residues. Germline CDR1 reads SGHRS; CDR2 reads YFSETQ. Trimming cost V 2 bases and J 3 bases, with 15 bases left between them. The CDR3, as DNA: TGCGCCAGCAGCTTAAGGAGTAGTACCTTCTACAATGAGCAGTTCTTC. Amino acids: CASSLRSSTFYNEQFF.

This chain joins TRBV6-1 and TRBJ2-1, with TRBD2 identical over 9 bases. V was clipped by 7 bases and J by 5 bases; unmatched bases: 9. Germline V gene sequence: CDR1 MNHNS, CDR2 SASEGT. This CDR3 is built from 15 residues. The CDR3 protein is CASTWGLAMNNEQFF. In DNA form, the CDR3 reads TGTGCCAGCACCTGGGGACTAGCTATGAACAATGAGCAGTTCTTC.

The chain links TRBV5-1 to TRBJ2-3; D is uncertain. The germline V gene has CDR1 SGHRS and CDR2 YFSETQ. Trimming took off 4 bases at V and 4 bases at J, with 16 bases between the two ends. CDR3 length: 15 residues. CDR3 amino acids: CASSAVQPSPDTQYF. The DNA for the CDR3 is TGCGCCAGCAGCGCTGTCCAACCCAGCCCAGATACGCAGTATTTT.